This is a list of T cell receptor beta chains from one sample in a study of T cells in Graves' hyperthyroidism and ophthalmopathy. Via MiXCR, TCRdb re-called the multiplex PCR reads, giving one row per CDR3 protein. This sample has some 560,000 distinct CDR3 sequences, with around a sixth found just once. Material for sequencing was blood. The receptor set was obtained from a woman aged 25 to 45 with Graves' hyperthyroidism. Both conserved end residues are trimmed from each CDR3. Each record gives: J gene, V gene, CDR3 protein.

TRBJ2-3 | TRBV3-1 | ASSQDKLAPGRHITQY
TRBJ1-5 | TRBV7-9 | ASSPLLQPQH
TRBJ2-5 | TRBV28 | ASSFLGGETQY
TRBJ2-7 | TRBV4-2 | ASSQSTSGRQDEQY
TRBJ1-6 | TRBV25-1 | ASRETTGAGNSPLH
TRBJ2-1 | TRBV7-3 | ASSRGRGAYNEQF
TRBJ2-5 | TRBV7-7 | ASSLLGGRGETQY
TRBJ2-1 | TRBV10-3 | AISESPERDEQF
TRBJ2-1 | TRBV10-1 | ASSESQQGYYNERF
TRBJ1-1 | TRBV4-1 | ASSPLGQTNTEAF
TRBJ2-5 | TRBV9 | ASSVATGTSGQETQY
TRBJ2-7 | TRBV25-1 | ASSESLAAYYEQY
TRBJ2-7 | TRBV5-1 | ASSFGGDRVIYEQY